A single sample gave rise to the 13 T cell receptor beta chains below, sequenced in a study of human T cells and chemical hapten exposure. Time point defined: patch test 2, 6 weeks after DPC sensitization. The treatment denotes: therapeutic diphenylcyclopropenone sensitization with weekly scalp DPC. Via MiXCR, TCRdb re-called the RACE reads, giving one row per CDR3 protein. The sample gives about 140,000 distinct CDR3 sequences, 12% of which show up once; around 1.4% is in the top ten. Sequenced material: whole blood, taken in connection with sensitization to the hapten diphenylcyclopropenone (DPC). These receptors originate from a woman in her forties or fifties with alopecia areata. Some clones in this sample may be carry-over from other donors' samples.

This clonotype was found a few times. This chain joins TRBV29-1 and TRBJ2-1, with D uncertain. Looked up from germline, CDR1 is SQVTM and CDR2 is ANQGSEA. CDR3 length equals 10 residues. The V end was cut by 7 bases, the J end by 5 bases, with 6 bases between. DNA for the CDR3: TGCAGCGGTGTAAACAATGAGCAGTTCTTC. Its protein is CSGVNNEQFF.

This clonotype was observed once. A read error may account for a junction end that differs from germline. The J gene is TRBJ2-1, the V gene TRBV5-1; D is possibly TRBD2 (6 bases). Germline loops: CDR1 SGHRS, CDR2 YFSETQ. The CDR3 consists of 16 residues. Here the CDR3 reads CTSSKGGAGGDNEQFF. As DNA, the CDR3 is TGCACCAGCAGCAAAGGAGGGGCTGGCGGTGACAATGAGCAGTTCTTC. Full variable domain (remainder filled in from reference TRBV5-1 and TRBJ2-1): KAGVTQTPRYLIKTRGQQVTLSCSPISGHRSVSWYQQTPGQGLQFLFEYFSETQRNKGNFPGRFSGRQFSNSRSEMNVSTLELGDSALYLCTSSKGGAGGDNEQFFGPGTRLTVL.

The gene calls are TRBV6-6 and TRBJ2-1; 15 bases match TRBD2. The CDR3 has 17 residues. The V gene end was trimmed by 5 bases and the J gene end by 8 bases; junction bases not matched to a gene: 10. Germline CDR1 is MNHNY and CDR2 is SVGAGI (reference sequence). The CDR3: CASSRRTSGRAGDEQFF. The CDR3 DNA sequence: TGTGCCAGCAGTCGCCGGACTAGCGGGAGGGCCGGGGATGAGCAGTTCTTC.

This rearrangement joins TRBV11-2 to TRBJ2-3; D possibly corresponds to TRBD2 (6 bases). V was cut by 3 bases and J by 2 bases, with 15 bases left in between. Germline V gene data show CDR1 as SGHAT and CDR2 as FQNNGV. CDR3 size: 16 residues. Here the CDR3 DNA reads TGTGCCAGCAGCTTGATTGCGGGGCGCCCCACAGATACGCAGTATTTT. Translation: CASSLIAGRPTDTQYF.

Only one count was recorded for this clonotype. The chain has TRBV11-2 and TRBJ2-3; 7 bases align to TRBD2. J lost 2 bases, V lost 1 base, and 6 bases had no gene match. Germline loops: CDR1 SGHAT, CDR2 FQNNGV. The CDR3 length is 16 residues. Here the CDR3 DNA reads TGTGCCAGCAGCTTAGGGTACAGCGGGGCCACAGATACGCAGTATTTT. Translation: CASSLGYSGATDTQYF.

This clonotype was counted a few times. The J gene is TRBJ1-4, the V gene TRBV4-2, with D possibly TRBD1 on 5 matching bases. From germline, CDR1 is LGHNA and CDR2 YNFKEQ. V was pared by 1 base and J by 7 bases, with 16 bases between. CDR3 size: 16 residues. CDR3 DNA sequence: TGTGCCAGCAGCCAAGCGGGGCGGGGGATTGGTGAAAAACTGTTTTTT. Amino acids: CASSQAGRGIGEKLFF.

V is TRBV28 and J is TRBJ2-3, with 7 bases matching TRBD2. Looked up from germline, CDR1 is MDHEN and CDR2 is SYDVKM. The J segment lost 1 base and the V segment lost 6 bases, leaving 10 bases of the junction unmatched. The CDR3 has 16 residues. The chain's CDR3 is CASRGRDSGGTDTQYF. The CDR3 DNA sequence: TGTGCCAGCAGGGGGAGGGACTCGGGCGGCACAGATACGCAGTATTTT.

CDR3 residues: CAWRVRGTSYEQYF. The CDR3 region has the DNA TGTGCCTGGAGAGTACGCGGGACGTCCTACGAGCAGTACTTC. The chain uses TRBV30 and TRBJ2-7; tentatively, D is TRBD2 (6 bases). The CDR3 runs 14 residues. V lost 3 bases and J 1 base, leaving 13 bases between the germline ends. The germline gives CDR1 GTSNPN, CDR2 SVGIG (reference sequence).

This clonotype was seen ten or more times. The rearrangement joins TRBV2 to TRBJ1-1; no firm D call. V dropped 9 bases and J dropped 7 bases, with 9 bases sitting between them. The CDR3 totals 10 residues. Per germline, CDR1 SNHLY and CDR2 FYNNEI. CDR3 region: CASLRNEAFF. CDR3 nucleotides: TGTGCCAGTCTGAGAAATGAAGCTTTCTTT.

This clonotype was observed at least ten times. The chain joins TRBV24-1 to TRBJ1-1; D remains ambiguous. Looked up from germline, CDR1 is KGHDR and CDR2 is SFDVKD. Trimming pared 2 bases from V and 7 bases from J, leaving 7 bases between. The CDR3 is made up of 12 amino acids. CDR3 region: CATSDWSGEAFF. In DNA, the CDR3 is TGTGCCACCAGTGATTGGAGCGGTGAAGCTTTCTTT.

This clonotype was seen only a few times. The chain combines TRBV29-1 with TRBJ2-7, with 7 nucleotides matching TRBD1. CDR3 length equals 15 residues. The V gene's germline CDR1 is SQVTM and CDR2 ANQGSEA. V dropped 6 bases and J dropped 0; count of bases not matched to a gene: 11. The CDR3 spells CSVHKTGQFSYEQYF. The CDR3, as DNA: TGCAGCGTACACAAAACGGGACAGTTCTCCTACGAGCAGTACTTC.

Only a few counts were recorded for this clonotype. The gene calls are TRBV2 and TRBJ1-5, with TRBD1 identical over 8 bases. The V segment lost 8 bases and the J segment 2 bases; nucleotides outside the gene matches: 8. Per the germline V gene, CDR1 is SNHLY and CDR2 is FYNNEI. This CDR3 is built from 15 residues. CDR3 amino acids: CASGDRRGGNQPQHF. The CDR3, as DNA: TGTGCCAGCGGGGACAGGCGAGGTGGCAATCAGCCCCAGCATTTT.

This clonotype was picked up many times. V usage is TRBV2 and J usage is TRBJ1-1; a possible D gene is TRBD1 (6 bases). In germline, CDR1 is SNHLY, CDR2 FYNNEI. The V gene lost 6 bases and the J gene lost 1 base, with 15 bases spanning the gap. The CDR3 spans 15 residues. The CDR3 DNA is TGTGCCAGCAGACCCGACAGGTCCCCGAACACTGAAGCTTTCTTT. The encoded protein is CASRPDRSPNTEAFF.